The sequence of this T cell receptor beta chain was determined in a study of T cells after posttransplantation cyclophosphamide. The study, taken as a whole, reports: Recipient CMV seropositivity and CMV reactivation strongly tracked TRB clonality. Donor CD8+ memory clones often dominated recipient blood repertoires at later times.

Assay used: immunoSEQ multiplex PCR; TCRdb lists only in-frame clones, some missing. This sample has over 20,000 clones and no singletons, with around 1.4% in the ten largest. This clone was counted many times. Its antigen remains unidentified. At one end the junction does not follow the germline gene, possibly because of a read error. Per germline, CDR1 MRHNA and CDR2 SNTAGT. The CDR3 is made up of 18 amino acids. The sequence was collected from a middle-aged man in good health, CMV-negative, and a related stem cell transplant donor. The chain is built from TRBV6-4 and TRBJ2-6, with TRBD2 identical over 11 bases. The sample was PBMCs. CDR3: CASSETSGDSSGTNVLTF. CDR3 in DNA: TGTGCCAGCAGTGAGACTAGCGGGGATTCATCTGGGACCAACGTCCTGACTTTC.